This TCR beta chain is drawn from a study of blood T cell repertoires in COVID-19. Study details: COVID-19 samples collected from the United States, Italy and Spain covered acute and convalescent phases. Sample material is recorded as cDNA or gDNA derived from T cells, B-cell-depleted T cells, or PBMCs.

Authors' analysis steps: It was from reference gene primer amplification that nucleated cell counts were estimated. Repertoires were generated with immunoSEQ multiplex PCR, while TCRdb's copy carries only in-frame clones and drops some. The D gene and trimming were derived from the DNA, and the V and J assignments and clone size from that table. The sample consists of some 56,000 clones, roughly 88% of them appearing once. Trimming took off 1 base at V and 0 bases at J, with 4 bases between the two ends. Looked up from germline, CDR1 is SGHDT and CDR2 is YYEEEE. The CDR3 length is 13 residues. The V call is TRBV5-6, the J call TRBJ1-1, with unresolved D. This clonotype originated in a woman aged 80 or over with acute or convalescent COVID-19. Material: peripheral blood. This CDR3 is CASSLPMNTEAFF. CDR3 nucleotides: TGTGCCAGCAGCTTGCCAATGAACACTGAAGCTTTCTTT. The complete variable domain, with remaining parts taken from reference TRBV5-6 and TRBJ1-1, reads DAGVTQSPTHLIKTRGQQVTLRCSPKSGHDTVSWYQQALGQGPQFIFQYYEEEERQRGNFPDRFSGHQFPNYSSELNVNALLLGDSALYLCASSLPMNTEAFFGQGTRLTVV.